The 18 T cell receptor beta chains below were found in one sample sequenced in a study of regulatory T cells in long-lasting Graves disease. Sequencing libraries for TCR beta were prepared with iRepertoire HTBI primers and Arm-PCR of CDR3 regions. One entry per CDR3 protein results from TCRdb running MiXCR on the multiplex PCR reads. Of about 470,000 distinct CDR3 sequences in the sample, less than 25% were seen once. The time point: persistent/refractory GD, antithyroid drugs over 5 years with positive TRAb. There was RNA extracted from PBMCs, and the TCR library was made from it. The sequences come from peripheral blood mononuclear cells (PBMCs), collected when the disease was refractory, from a patient treated with antithyroid drugs. Receptors originate from a female donor with Graves disease.

This clonotype was detected only a few times. The chain has TRBV28 and TRBJ1-3, with D perhaps matching TRBD1 (5 bases). Looked up from germline, CDR1 is MDHEN and CDR2 is SYDVKM. The germline V and J ends were trimmed by 3 bases and 0 bases, with 18 bases remaining between them. This CDR3 contains 18 residues. The CDR3 sequence: CASSLSVGGQNSGNTIYF. The CDR3 region has the DNA TGTGCCAGCAGTTTGTCGGTCGGGGGTCAGAACTCTGGAAACACCATATATTTT.

There are many counts of this clonotype. This rearrangement joins TRBV7-9 to TRBJ2-5; D is perhaps TRBD1 (6 bases). CDR3 size: 13 residues. Trimming left V 4 bases short and J 7 bases short, with 13 bases between. Germline V CDR1 and CDR2: SEHNR, FQNEAQ (reference sequence). CDR3 loop: CASSYQGPGTQYF. The CDR3 region has the DNA TGTGCCAGCAGCTATCAGGGGCCAGGGACCCAGTACTTC.

Ten or more counts support this clonotype. The CDR3: CASSPRTRQETQYF. The CDR3 bases are TGTGCCAGCAGCCCACGGACACGCCAAGAGACCCAGTACTTC. The rearrangement joins TRBV7-3 to TRBJ2-5, with D tentatively TRBD1 (5 bases). The germline V gene encodes CDR1 SGHTA and CDR2 FQGTGA. V gave up 5 bases and J gave up 1 base, with 11 bases separating them. The CDR3 consists of 14 residues.

This clonotype was counted only a few times. This chain joins TRBV7-2 and TRBJ1-3, with D perhaps matching TRBD1 (5 bases). V was cut by 5 bases and J by 8 bases, with 10 bases left in between. Germline V lookup: CDR1 SGHTA, CDR2 FQGNSA. CDR3 length: 12 residues. The CDR3: CASSVVGDTIYF. The CDR3 region has the DNA TGTGCCAGCAGCGTAGTAGGGGACACCATATATTTT.

Many counts were recorded for this clonotype. This sequence joins TRBV6-1 and TRBJ2-7; TRBD2 aligns across 9 bases. The V and J ends lost 4 bases and 6 bases, in that order; junction bases with no gene match: 10. CDR1 MNHNS and CDR2 SASEGT come from the germline V gene. This CDR3 spans 15 amino acids. The CDR3 region has the DNA TGTGCCAGCAGTGGATTAGCGGGAGAGTCGGGCGAGCAGTACTTC. Translation: CASSGLAGESGEQYF.

This clonotype was detected ten times or more. J is TRBJ1-1 and V is TRBV9; D unresolved. The CDR3 runs 13 residues. Trimming stripped 0 bases from V and 0 bases from J, with 3 bases between. Germline V gene data show CDR1 as SGDLS and CDR2 as YYNGEE. CDR3 amino acids: CASSVAMNTEAFF. The CDR3 DNA reads as TGTGCCAGCAGCGTAGCTATGAACACTGAAGCTTTCTTT.

V gene TRBV7-9 combines with J gene TRBJ2-5; 12 bases map to TRBD2. The CDR3 is 16 residues long. The V segment lost 5 bases and the J segment 1 base; nucleotides outside the gene matches: 5. CDR1 and CDR2 (germline): SEHNR, FQNEAQ (reference sequence). The CDR3 here is CASSPWTSGVQETQYF. DNA of the CDR3: TGTGCCAGCAGCCCCTGGACTAGCGGGGTCCAAGAGACCCAGTACTTC.

A few counts support this clonotype. The junction departs from germline at one end; a sequencing error may be responsible. The rearrangement uses TRBV5-1 and TRBJ1-1, with D possibly matching TRBD1 (5 bases). This CDR3 region has 15 residues. CDR1 SGHRS and CDR2 YFSETQ come from the germline V gene. The CDR3 loop is CASSPGTGPNTETFF. CDR3 nucleotides: TGCGCCAGCAGCCCCGGGACCGGGCCGAACACTGAAACTTTCTTT.

To note about this clonotype: This could be a read error, since a much larger clone is one nucleotide away. The chain recombines TRBV10-3 with TRBJ2-2; 7 positions agree with TRBD2. Germline CDR1 and CDR2: ENHRY and SYGVKD. There are 15 residues in the CDR3. The CDR3 sequence is CTIGRGTANTGELFF. DNA of the CDR3: TGTACCATCGGGCGGGGGACCGCGAACACCGGGGAGCTGTTTTTT.

To note about this clonotype: A much larger clone is a single base away; this may be a read error. The chain has TRBV6-9 and TRBJ1-1; TRBD1 matches at 7 bases. With V trimmed by 0 bases and J by 5 bases, 6 bases remained unmatched. The germline CDR1 and CDR2 sequences are MNHGY and SVAAGI. The CDR3 spans 15 residues. The CDR3 DNA reads as TGTGCCAGCAGTTATTCCCAGGGACAGCCTACTGAAGCTTTCTTT. As protein: CASSYSQGQPTEAFF.

The chain has TRBV9 and TRBJ2-2; D uncertain. Trimming shortened V by 6 bases and J by 1 base, and 7 bases separated the two germline ends. Germline V gene sequence: CDR1 SGDLS, CDR2 YYNGEE. The CDR3 is made up of 13 amino acids. The CDR3 spells CASNNRNTGELFF. CDR3 sequence (DNA): TGTGCCAGCAACAACAGGAACACCGGGGAGCTGTTTTTT.

The chain has TRBV20-1 and TRBJ2-3, with 10 nucleotides matching TRBD2. V trimming: 2 bases; J trimming: 5 bases; junction bases outside the gene matches: 10. CDR3 length: 16 residues. CDR1 and CDR2 (germline): DFQATT, SNEGSKA (reference sequence). The CDR3 sequence: CSARSWLAGVGDTQYF. CDR3 nucleotides: TGCAGTGCTAGATCTTGGCTAGCGGGAGTTGGAGATACGCAGTATTTT.

This clonotype was detected many times. This chain links TRBV12-3 or TRBV12-4 with TRBJ2-7; the match to TRBD2 covers 8 bases. There are 15 residues in the CDR3. J lost 6 bases, V lost 8 bases, and 15 bases had no gene match. The CDR3 DNA sequence: TGTGCCAGCGGTTCGGCGGGAGGCCCTAGGGTCGAGCAGTACTTC. Its protein product is CASGSAGGPRVEQYF.

The chain links TRBV27 to TRBJ2-5; 7 bases match TRBD2. The CDR3 spans 15 residues. J lost 5 bases, V lost 9 bases, and 15 bases had no gene match. Germline CDR1 and CDR2: MNHEY and SMNVEV (reference sequence). Written as DNA, the CDR3 is TGTGCCAGTGCCCCGGTCACAGCGGGAAGGGAGACCCAGTACTTC. Translation gives CASAPVTAGRETQYF.

Points on this clonotype: A read error is possible here, since a much larger clone lies one base away. Because it lacks the conserved phenylalanine or tryptophan at the end, this CDR3 is likely a read error. CDR3 sequence: CSAEDKTYEQYL. The CDR3 DNA sequence: TGCAGTGCCGAAGACAAGACCTACGAGCAGTACCTC. This sequence joins TRBV20-1 and TRBJ2-7; D gene uncertain. Trimming took 6 bases from V and 2 from J, leaving 11 bases between them. Germline values: CDR1 DFQATT, CDR2 SNEGSKA (reference sequence). This CDR3 comprises 12 residues.

This clonotype was observed many times. The rearrangement joins TRBV27 to TRBJ1-5; possibly TRBD1 for D (5 bases). Germline V gives CDR1 MNHEY, CDR2 SMNVEV (reference sequence). The ends were cut back, 2 bases at V and 2 bases at J, with 16 bases in the middle. This CDR3 comprises 17 residues. CDR3 amino acids: CASSLRKGRGGNQPQHF. The CDR3 region has the DNA TGTGCCAGCAGTTTAAGGAAGGGAAGGGGCGGCAATCAGCCCCAGCATTTT.

This clonotype was detected only a few times. The genes are TRBV4-1 and TRBJ2-7, with D possibly being TRBD1 (5 bases). Germline V gene lookup returns CDR1 MGHRA and CDR2 YSYEKL. The CDR3 sequence is 12 residues long. With 4 bases removed from V and 3 bases from J, the gap between germline ends came to 7 bases. This CDR3 is CASSPDNYEQYF. The CDR3 DNA sequence: TGCGCCAGCAGCCCGGACAACTACGAGCAGTACTTC.

The CDR3 loop is CASSQASGSFDEQFF. CDR3 nucleotide sequence: TGTGCCAGCAGCCAAGCCAGCGGGTCATTTGATGAGCAGTTCTTC. The gene calls are TRBV4-2 and TRBJ2-1; a possible D gene is TRBD2 (6 bases). The CDR3 runs to 15 residues. V shed 1 base and J shed 8 bases, with 15 bases lying between them. CDR1 is LGHNA and CDR2 is YNFKEQ in the germline V gene.